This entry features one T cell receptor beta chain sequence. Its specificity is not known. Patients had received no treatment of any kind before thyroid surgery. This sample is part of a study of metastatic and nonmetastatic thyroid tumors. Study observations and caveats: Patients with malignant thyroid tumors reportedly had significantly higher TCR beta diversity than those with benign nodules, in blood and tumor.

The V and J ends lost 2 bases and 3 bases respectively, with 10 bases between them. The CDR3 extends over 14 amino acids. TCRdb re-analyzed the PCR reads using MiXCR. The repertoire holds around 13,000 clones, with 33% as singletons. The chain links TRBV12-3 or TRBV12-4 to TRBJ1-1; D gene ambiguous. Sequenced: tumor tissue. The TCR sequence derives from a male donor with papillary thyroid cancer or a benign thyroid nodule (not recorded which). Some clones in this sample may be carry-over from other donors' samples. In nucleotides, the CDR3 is TGTGCCAGCAGTTTATGGGGTAGCGACACTGAAGCTTTCTTT. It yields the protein CASSLWGSDTEAFF.